The 2 T cell receptor beta chains reported below all come from one sample, sequenced in a study of T cell responses to AZD1222 COVID-19 vaccine. Some clones are missing from TCRdb's copy, which holds only in-frame ones; the method was immunoSEQ multiplex PCR. Here the sample spans 150,000 or so clones, approximately 90% being singletons. The specimen was peripheral blood, collected on day 0 of AZD1222 vaccination. These receptors came from an adult in good health.

The chain uses TRBV10-1 and TRBJ2-7, with D uncertain. V lost 2 bases, J lost 3 bases, and 8 bases lay in between. Germline CDR1 and CDR2: WNHNN and SYGVQD (reference sequence). This CDR3 comprises 13 residues. The CDR3 bases are TGCGCCAGCAGTGAGACCAACAGCTACGAGCAGTACTTC. It yields the protein CASSETNSYEQYF.

The chain joins TRBV6-5 to TRBJ1-2; D is unclear. Germline V gene data show CDR1 as MNHEY and CDR2 as SVGAGI. This CDR3 is built from 12 residues. V shed 0 bases and J shed 8 bases, with 7 bases lying between them. The CDR3 here is CASSYSRQGYTF. CDR3 coding DNA: TGTGCCAGCAGTTACTCGCGTCAGGGCTACACCTTC.